This T cell receptor (beta chain) is from a study of T cell clonotyping in hematopoietic cell transplantation. Study observations and caveats: Recipient TCR diversity dropped after transplant; expanded clonotypes rose from day 30 to 180. Higher Inverse Simpson Index values in graft donor and pretransplant recipient predicted broader posttransplant TCR diversity. Cells were unsorted, so CD4 and CD8 contributions were not separated.

The CDR3 has 14 residues. V was cut by 7 bases and J by 6 bases, with 16 bases left in between. Germline assignment: CDR1 SGHRS and CDR2 YFSETQ. The sample holds one count of this clone. What it binds is unknown. Sequenced by immunoSEQ multiplex PCR; TCRdb stores in-frame clones only, minus some. Altogether nearly 70,000 clones are present, 90% to 95% being singletons, with the ten largest covering 1.6%. This receptor was identified in a man in his forties or fifties in good health. Some clones in this sample may be carry-over from other donors' samples. The material sequenced was peripheral blood mononuclear cells. The gene calls are TRBV5-1 and TRBJ2-2; D may be TRBD1 or TRBD2 (6 bases each). The CDR3 protein is CASGVSGGPGELFF. CDR3 DNA sequence: TGCGCCAGCGGGGTGTCCGGGGGCCCCGGGGAGCTGTTTTTT.